The following is a TCR beta chain sequence with its context. Its antigen remains unknown. This sample is drawn from a study of T cell repertoires in cytomegalovirus infection. Study as a whole: An indication of both CMV infection and matching HLA type came from public TCR beta signatures.

TCRdb reprocessed the reads with MiXCR, giving one entry per CDR3 protein. The sample has around 290,000 distinct CDR3 sequences; about 25% are singletons. V lost 2 bases and J lost 5, with 7 bases in between. Germline V gene sequence: CDR1 SGHTA, CDR2 FQGTGA. This CDR3 spans 13 amino acids. Notes on the study in general: Adding up the frequency of public TCR beta families identified people who carried CMV plus the relevant HLA. The study found HLA-C-restricted CMV-specific TCR beta clonotypes dominating the ex vivo response.

This sequence originates from a human donor in good health (CMV status not recorded). Some clones in this sample may be carry-over from other donors' samples. The sequenced sample consisted of PBMCs. The chain carries TRBV7-3 and TRBJ1-5; D is unresolved. CDR3 in amino acids: CASSLGPDQPQHF. CDR3 nucleotide sequence: TGTGCCAGCAGCTTAGGCCCGGATCAGCCCCAGCATTTT.